The rows below give T cell receptor beta chains drawn from one sample of a study of blood T cell repertoires in COVID-19. Sequencing used immunoSEQ multiplex PCR; TCRdb keeps in-frame clones, though not all of them. The table shows hundreds of thousands of clones, with approximately 87% occurring only once. The sample consisted of PBMCs or T cells enriched from blood (not recorded which). The receptors derive from a man aged 40-49 years in a cohort exposed to, infected with or recovered from COVID-19 (not recorded which). Each CDR3 is given with its conserved first and last residue. Each record gives: D gene, V gene, J gene, clone size, CDR3 protein, CDR3 DNA. The D gene is left open where the match is weak. Only some rows state a clone size, as once, few, many or a class for expanded clones.

D: TRBD2; V: TRBV3-1/TRBV3-2; J: TRBJ2-1; size: NA; CDR3: CASSHGGAGDEQFF; DNA: TGTGCCAGCAGCCACGGGGGAGCGGGAGATGAGCAGTTCTTC
D: TRBD2; V: TRBV28; J: TRBJ2-3; size: NA; CDR3: CASSLGLAGVETQYF; DNA: TGTGCCAGCAGTTTGGGACTAGCGGGAGTCGAAACGCAGTATTTT
D: NA; V: TRBV6-1; J: TRBJ1-2; size: NA; CDR3: CASSDLGQLHYGYTF; DNA: TGTGCCAGCAGTGACCTCGGACAGCTACACTATGGCTACACCTTC
D: TRBD1; V: TRBV28; J: TRBJ2-2; size: once; CDR3: CASSLSGTGFSANTGELFF; DNA: TGTGCCAGCAGTTTATCCGGGACAGGGTTTTCCGCGAACACCGGGGAGCTGTTTTTT
D: NA; V: TRBV7-6; J: TRBJ2-7; size: NA; CDR3: CASSFGTSAYEQYF; DNA: TGTGCCAGCAGCTTTGGGACTTCCGCCTACGAGCAGTACTTC
D: TRBD1; V: TRBV5-1; J: TRBJ1-5; size: few; CDR3: CASSPWDSSNQPQHF; DNA: TGCGCCAGCAGCCCCTGGGACAGTAGCAATCAGCCCCAGCATTTT
D: NA; V: TRBV5-5; J: TRBJ2-2; size: NA; CDR3: CASSSGHPTTGELFF; DNA: TGTGCCAGCAGTTCGGGACACCCGACCACCGGGGAGCTGTTTTTT
D: NA; V: TRBV28; J: TRBJ2-7; size: NA; CDR3: CASSGGSATYEQYF; DNA: TGTGCCAGCAGTGGGGGCAGCGCTACCTACGAGCAGTACTTC
D: TRBD2; V: TRBV14; J: TRBJ2-1; size: NA; CDR3: CASSHQLAESYNEQFF; DNA: TGTGCCAGCAGCCATCAACTAGCGGAATCCTACAATGAGCAGTTCTTC
D: TRBD1; V: TRBV6-5; J: TRBJ1-5; size: NA; CDR3: CASSLPGGAGQPQHF; DNA: TGTGCCAGCAGCCTACCAGGGGGCGCGGGTCAGCCCCAGCATTTT
D: TRBD1; V: TRBV25-1; J: TRBJ1-1; size: NA; CDR3: CASSGDRGRAFF; DNA: TGTGCCAGCAGTGGGGACAGGGGGCGAGCTTTCTTT
D: NA; V: TRBV27; J: TRBJ1-1; size: NA; CDR3: CASRHLGNGGTEAFF; DNA: TGTGCCAGCAGGCATTTAGGGAATGGGGGGACTGAAGCTTTCTTT
D: TRBD2; V: TRBV9; J: TRBJ2-1; size: NA; CDR3: CASSVVPTSGNNEQFF; DNA: TGTGCCAGCAGCGTAGTTCCGACTAGCGGCAACAATGAGCAGTTCTTC
D: NA; V: TRBV10-3; J: TRBJ2-7; size: NA; CDR3: CAISESSSAYEQYF; DNA: TGTGCCATCAGTGAGTCAAGTTCAGCCTACGAGCAGTACTTC
D: TRBD1; V: TRBV5-1; J: TRBJ1-5; size: NA; CDR3: CASSTQDRTENQPQHF; DNA: TGCGCCAGCAGTACCCAGGACAGGACGGAGAATCAGCCCCAGCATTTT
D: NA; V: TRBV2; J: TRBJ1-2; size: NA; CDR3: CASSDMGSMSYTF; DNA: TGTGCCAGCAGTGATATGGGCTCTATGAGCTACACCTTC
D: NA; V: TRBV6-2/TRBV6-3; J: TRBJ2-1; size: NA; CDR3: CASSFRTTGSYNEQFF; DNA: TGTGCCAGCAGTTTCCGAACGACAGGCTCCTACAATGAGCAGTTCTTC
D: NA; V: TRBV19; J: TRBJ1-6; size: once; CDR3: CASSAQWVRNSPLHF; DNA: TGTGCCAGTAGTGCCCAATGGGTGCGGAATTCACCCCTCCACTTT
D: NA; V: TRBV28; J: TRBJ1-1; size: few; CDR3: CASSRTNTEAFF; DNA: TGTGCCAGCAGCCGAACTAACACTGAAGCTTTCTTT
D: TRBD1; V: TRBV18; J: TRBJ1-3; size: once; CDR3: CASSRPGTGSRNTIYF; DNA: TGTGCCAGCTCGCGTCCCGGGACAGGGAGTCGAAACACCATATATTTT
D: TRBD1; V: TRBV7-9; J: TRBJ2-7; size: NA; CDR3: CASSLRQGDEQYF; DNA: TGTGCCAGCAGCTTGCGACAGGGGGATGAGCAGTACTTC
D: TRBD1; V: TRBV5-1; J: TRBJ1-2; size: NA; CDR3: CASSFPSPDRGDGYTF; DNA: TGCGCCAGCAGCTTCCCCTCACCGGACAGGGGGGACGGCTACACCTTC
D: NA; V: TRBV3-1/TRBV3-2; J: TRBJ1-2; size: once; CDR3: CASSQGFGGYTF; DNA: TGTGCCAGCAGCCAAGGGTTCGGTGGCTACACCTTC
D: NA; V: TRBV28; J: TRBJ1-5; size: NA; CDR3: CASSFPGRGNQPQHF; DNA: TGTGCCAGCAGTTTCCCAGGACGGGGGAATCAGCCCCAGCATTTT
D: TRBD2; V: TRBV11-3; J: TRBJ2-3; size: NA; CDR3: CASSLGTGGGTDTQYF; DNA: TGTGCCAGCAGCCTAGGAACGGGGGGGGGCACAGATACGCAGTATTTT
D: NA; V: TRBV30; J: TRBJ1-3; size: NA; CDR3: CAWGRVSGNTIYF; DNA: TGTGCCTGGGGCAGGGTGTCTGGAAACACCATATATTTT
D: NA; V: TRBV28; J: TRBJ2-7; size: NA; CDR3: CASSPTGTSYEQYF; DNA: TGTGCCAGCAGTCCCACCGGGACATCCTACGAGCAGTACTTC
D: NA; V: TRBV18; J: TRBJ1-2; size: NA; CDR3: CASSPLQGRGYTF; DNA: TGTGCCAGCTCACCACTACAGGGTAGGGGCTACACCTTC
D: TRBD1; V: TRBV3-1/TRBV3-2; J: TRBJ1-2; size: NA; CDR3: CASSQDTRGLGVRYYGYTF; DNA: TGTGCCAGCAGCCAAGATACGAGGGGGCTAGGGGTTCGTTACTATGGCTACACCTTC
D: TRBD1; V: TRBV5-1; J: TRBJ1-1; size: NA; CDR3: CASRQGGNAEAFF; DNA: TGCGCCAGCCGACAGGGTGGGAACGCTGAAGCTTTCTTT
D: TRBD1; V: TRBV6-5; J: TRBJ1-2; size: NA; CDR3: CASTGRAGGFYGYTF; DNA: TGTGCCAGCACCGGCCGGGCAGGGGGCTTCTATGGCTACACCTTC
D: TRBD1; V: TRBV5-1; J: TRBJ1-2; size: NA; CDR3: CASSPGGAGYGYTF; DNA: TGCGCCAGCAGCCCAGGGGGCGCGGGCTATGGCTACACCTTC
D: NA; V: TRBV15; J: TRBJ1-1; size: NA; CDR3: CATSRDIQAGGTEAFF; DNA: TGTGCCACCAGCAGAGATATCCAAGCGGGTGGGACTGAAGCTTTCTTT
D: NA; V: TRBV5-6; J: TRBJ1-3; size: NA; CDR3: CASSLRGVFTGNTIYF; DNA: TGTGCCAGCAGCCTTCGCGGGGTCTTCACTGGAAACACCATATATTTT
D: TRBD1; V: TRBV3-1/TRBV3-2; J: TRBJ2-3; size: few; CDR3: CASSRQGSSDTQYF; DNA: TGTGCCAGCAGCCGACAGGGGTCATCGGATACGCAGTATTTT
D: NA; V: TRBV6-6; J: TRBJ1-5; size: NA; CDR3: CASSYRGGSNQPQHF; DNA: TGTGCCAGCAGTTACAGGGGTGGAAGCAATCAGCCCCAGCATTTT
D: TRBD1; V: TRBV4-1; J: TRBJ1-2; size: few; CDR3: CASSRGDRNYGYTF; DNA: TGCGCCAGCAGCCGGGGGGACAGGAACTATGGCTACACCTTC
D: NA; V: TRBV7-6; J: TRBJ1-2; size: few; CDR3: CASSSGQETVDGYTF; DNA: TGTGCCAGCAGCTCGGGACAAGAGACCGTGGATGGCTACACCTTC
D: NA; V: TRBV6-5; J: TRBJ2-7; size: once; CDR3: CASSYRGGYEQYF; DNA: TGTGCCAGCAGTTACAGGGGCGGTTACGAGCAGTACTTC
D: TRBD2; V: TRBV19; J: TRBJ2-1; size: NA; CDR3: CASSRLAGVGNEQFF; DNA: TGTGCCAGTAGTCGACTAGCGGGAGTAGGGAATGAGCAGTTCTTC
D: TRBD2; V: TRBV19; J: TRBJ2-1; size: NA; CDR3: CASRSGTTSYNEQFF; DNA: TGTGCCAGTAGGTCCGGGACTACCTCCTACAATGAGCAGTTCTTC
D: NA; V: TRBV6-5; J: TRBJ1-5; size: NA; CDR3: CASSRDSNQPQHF; DNA: TGTGCCAGCAGTCGAGATAGCAATCAGCCCCAGCATTTT
D: NA; V: TRBV2; J: TRBJ1-4; size: NA; CDR3: CASSEALRGKLFF; DNA: TGTGCCAGCAGTGAAGCTCTTCGGGGAAAACTGTTTTTT
D: NA; V: TRBV4-2; J: TRBJ2-3; size: NA; CDR3: CASSQVGGSTDTQYF; DNA: TGTGCCAGCAGCCAAGTAGGCGGGAGCACAGATACGCAGTATTTT
D: TRBD1; V: TRBV19; J: TRBJ1-1; size: once; CDR3: CASSPGQGEARNTEAFF; DNA: TGTGCCAGTAGTCCTGGACAGGGAGAGGCAAGGAACACTGAAGCTTTCTTT
D: NA; V: TRBV7-9; J: TRBJ2-5; size: NA; CDR3: CASSSTAETQYF; DNA: TGTGCCAGCAGCTCTACTGCGGAGACCCAGTACTTC
D: NA; V: TRBV24-1; J: TRBJ2-1; size: NA; CDR3: CATRGPHNEQFF; DNA: TGTGCCACCAGGGGCCCTCACAATGAGCAGTTCTTC
D: NA; V: TRBV5-4; J: TRBJ2-3; size: NA; CDR3: CASSIGGRSTDTQYF; DNA: TGTGCCAGCAGCATCGGAGGGCGGAGCACAGATACGCAGTATTTT
D: NA; V: TRBV28; J: TRBJ1-5; size: NA; CDR3: CASSSLRQPQHF; DNA: TGTGCCAGCAGTTCTCTTCGGCAGCCCCAGCATTTT
D: NA; V: TRBV20-1; J: TRBJ2-3; size: NA; CDR3: CSASEAGTDTQYF; DNA: TGCAGTGCTAGTGAAGCGGGCACAGATACGCAGTATTTT
D: TRBD1; V: TRBV6-1; J: TRBJ1-4; size: NA; CDR3: CASSEKLGTGGWEKLFF; DNA: TGTGCCAGCAGTGAAAAGTTGGGGACAGGGGGTTGGGAAAAACTGTTTTTT